The clone carrying this TCR beta chain was counted a few times. The antigen remains unidentified. CDR3 of TCR beta was amplified by multiplex PCR that used 32 V and 13 J primers. TCRdb recomputed calls from the multiplex PCR reads with MiXCR, one row per CDR3 protein. The sample contains fewer than 25,000 distinct CDR3 sequences, approximately 26% of which appear only once. This specimen comes from a study of immune heterogeneity within non-small cell lung tumors. For the study at large: In total, the tumors were 4 squamous cell carcinomas, around ten non-squamous carcinomas and 1 not otherwise specified. Findings and caveats of the study: While identical dominant CDR3 beta clonotypes recurred across tumor sites within a patient, high-frequency clones unique to individual sites also appeared.

Samples each supplied about 600 ng of bulk tumor genomic DNA as template. Widely spaced biopsies, several per primary tumor, were obtained at surgery. Those enrolled were patients newly diagnosed with untreated non-small cell lung cancer and undergoing curative surgery. Surgery with curative intent was being performed on the donors, who were newly diagnosed non-small cell lung cancer patients. The TCR originated in a middle-aged man with non-small cell lung cancer. The source material was lung tumor tissue.

The chain's CDR3 is CASRGTSGPYEQYF. The CDR3 DNA is TGTGCCAGCAGGGGAACTAGCGGGCCTTACGAGCAGTACTTC. V gene TRBV2 combines with J gene TRBJ2-7, with TRBD2 matching over 9 bases. The CDR3 is 14 residues long. Trimming took 6 bases from V and 4 from J; bases not matched to a gene: 7. The germline gives CDR1 SNHLY, CDR2 FYNNEI.